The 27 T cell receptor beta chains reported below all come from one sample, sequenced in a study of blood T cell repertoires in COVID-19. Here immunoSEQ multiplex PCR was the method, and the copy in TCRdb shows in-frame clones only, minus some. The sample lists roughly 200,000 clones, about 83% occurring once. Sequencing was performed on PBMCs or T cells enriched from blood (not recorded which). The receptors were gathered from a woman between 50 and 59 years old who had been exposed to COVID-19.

CDR3 protein: CASTQGGHSGNTIYF. The CDR3, as DNA: TGTGCCAGCACCCAAGGGGGTCATTCTGGAAACACCATATATTTT. This chain connects TRBV11-2 to TRBJ1-3, with TRBD1 as a possible D gene (6 bases). CDR1 is SGHAT and CDR2 is FQNNGV in the germline V gene. V was shortened by 7 bases and J by 1 base, with 14 bases between the two germline ends. CDR3 length equals 15 residues.

The CDR3 here is CAISESGVAGPSNTGELFF. The CDR3 nucleotides read TGTGCCATCAGTGAGTCCGGAGTAGCGGGGCCTTCGAACACCGGGGAGCTGTTTTTT. The rearrangement links TRBV10-3 to TRBJ2-2; 8 nucleotides align to TRBD2. V shed 0 bases and J 0 bases; nucleotides not matched to a gene: 9. CDR1 ENHRY and CDR2 SYGVKD come from the germline V gene. The CDR3 length is 19 residues.

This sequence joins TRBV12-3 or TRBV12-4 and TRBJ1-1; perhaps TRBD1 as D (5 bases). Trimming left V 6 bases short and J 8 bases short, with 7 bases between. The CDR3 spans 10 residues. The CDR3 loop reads CASRGGEAFF. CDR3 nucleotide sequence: TGTGCCAGCAGGGGGGGGGAAGCTTTCTTT.

CDR3 amino acids: CASSFSHGTGNTIYF. The CDR3 bases are TGTGCCAGCAGCTTTTCCCACGGGACTGGAAACACCATATATTTT. The V and J genes are TRBV5-4 and TRBJ1-3, with D uncertain. CDR1 is SGHNT and CDR2 is YYREEE in the germline V gene (reference sequence). The V end lost 2 bases, the J end lost 2 bases, and 11 bases lay between the germline ends. The CDR3 totals 15 residues.

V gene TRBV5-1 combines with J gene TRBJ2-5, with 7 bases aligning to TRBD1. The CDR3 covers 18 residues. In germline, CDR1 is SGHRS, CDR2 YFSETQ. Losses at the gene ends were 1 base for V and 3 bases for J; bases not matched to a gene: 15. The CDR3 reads CASSLQVGTAFIEETQYF. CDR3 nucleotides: TGCGCCAGCAGCTTGCAAGTTGGGACAGCCTTCATAGAAGAGACCCAGTACTTC.

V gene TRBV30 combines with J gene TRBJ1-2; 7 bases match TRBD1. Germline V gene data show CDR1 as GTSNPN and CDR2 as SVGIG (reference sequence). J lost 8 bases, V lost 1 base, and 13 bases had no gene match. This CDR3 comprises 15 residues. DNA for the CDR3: TGTGCCTGGAGTGCTGGGACAGCCTCCTGGTACGGCTACACCTTC. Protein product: CAWSAGTASWYGYTF.

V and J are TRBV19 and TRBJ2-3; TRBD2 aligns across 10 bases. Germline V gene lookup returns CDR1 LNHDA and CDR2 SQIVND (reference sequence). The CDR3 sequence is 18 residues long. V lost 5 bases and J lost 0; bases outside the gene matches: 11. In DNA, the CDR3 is TGTGCCAGTAGTGGTCTAGCGGGGGCCATCTATAGCACAGATACGCAGTATTTT. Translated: CASSGLAGAIYSTDTQYF.

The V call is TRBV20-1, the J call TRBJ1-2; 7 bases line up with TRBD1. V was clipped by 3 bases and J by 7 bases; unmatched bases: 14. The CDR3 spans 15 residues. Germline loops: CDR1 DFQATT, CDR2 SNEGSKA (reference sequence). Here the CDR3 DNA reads TGCAGTGCTAGTCCAAGACACCTCCAGGGGGGTGGCTACACCTTC. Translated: CSASPRHLQGGGYTF.

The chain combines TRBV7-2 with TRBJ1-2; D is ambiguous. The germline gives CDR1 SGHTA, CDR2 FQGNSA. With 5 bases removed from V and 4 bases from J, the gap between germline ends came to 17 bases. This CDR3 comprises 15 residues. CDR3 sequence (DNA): TGTGCCAGCAGCGTCACGGCAGGAATACTCTATGGCTACACCTTC. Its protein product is CASSVTAGILYGYTF.

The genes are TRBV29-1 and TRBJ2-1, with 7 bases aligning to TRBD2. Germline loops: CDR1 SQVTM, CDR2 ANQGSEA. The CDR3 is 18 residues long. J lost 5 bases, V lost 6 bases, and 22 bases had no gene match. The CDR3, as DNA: TGCAGCGTCGACACCCCCCTAGAAGCGGGGAATAGGCACAATGAGCAGTTCTTC. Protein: CSVDTPLEAGNRHNEQFF.

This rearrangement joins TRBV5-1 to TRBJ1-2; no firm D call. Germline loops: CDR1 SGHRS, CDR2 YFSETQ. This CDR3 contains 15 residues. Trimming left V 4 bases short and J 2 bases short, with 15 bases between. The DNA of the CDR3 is TGCGCCAGCAGCCCCCGTGCAGGCACGAACTATGGCTACACCTTC. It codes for CASSPRAGTNYGYTF.

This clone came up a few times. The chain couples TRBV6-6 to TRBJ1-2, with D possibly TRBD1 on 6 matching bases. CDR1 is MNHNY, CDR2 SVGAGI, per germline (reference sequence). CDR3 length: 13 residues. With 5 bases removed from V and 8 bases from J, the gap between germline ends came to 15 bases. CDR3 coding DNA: TGTGCCAGCAGTACACAGGGTGGGCAGGGCTACACCTTC. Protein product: CASSTQGGQGYTF.

CDR3 residues: CASSGTSGVMRTQYF. The CDR3 nucleotides are TGCGCCAGCAGTGGGACTAGCGGGGTAATGAGGACGCAGTATTTT. This chain uses TRBV10-2 with TRBJ2-3, with 12 bases aligning to TRBD2. There are 15 residues in the CDR3. V gave up 4 bases and J gave up 9 bases; unmatched junction bases: 8. Germline V gene data show CDR1 as WSHSY and CDR2 as SAAADI.

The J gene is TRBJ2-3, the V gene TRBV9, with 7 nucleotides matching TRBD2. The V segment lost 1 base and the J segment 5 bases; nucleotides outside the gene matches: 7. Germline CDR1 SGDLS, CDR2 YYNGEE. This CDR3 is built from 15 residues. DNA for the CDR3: TGTGCCAGCAGCGTATGGGAGGGGCAAGGAGATACGCAGTATTTT. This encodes CASSVWEGQGDTQYF. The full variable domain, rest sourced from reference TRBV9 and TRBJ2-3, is DSGVTQTPKHLITATGQRVTLRCSPRSGDLSVYWYQQSLDQGLQFLIQYYNGEERAKGNILERFSAQQFPDLHSELNLSSLELGDSALYFCASSVWEGQGDTQYFGPGTRLTVL.

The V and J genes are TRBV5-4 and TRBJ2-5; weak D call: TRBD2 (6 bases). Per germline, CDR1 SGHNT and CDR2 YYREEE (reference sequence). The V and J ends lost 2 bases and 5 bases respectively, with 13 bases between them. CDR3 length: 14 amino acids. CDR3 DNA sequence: TGTGCCAGCAGCTTTGGGCGGAGCGGGGAGACCCAGTACTTC. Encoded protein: CASSFGRSGETQYF.

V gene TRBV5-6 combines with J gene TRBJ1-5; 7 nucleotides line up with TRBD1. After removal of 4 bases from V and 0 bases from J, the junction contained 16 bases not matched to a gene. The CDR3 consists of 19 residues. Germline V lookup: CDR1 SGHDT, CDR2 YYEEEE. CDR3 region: CASSGGPTGLGYSNQPQHF. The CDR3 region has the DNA TGTGCCAGCAGCGGAGGACCGACAGGGTTAGGGTATAGCAATCAGCCCCAGCATTTT.

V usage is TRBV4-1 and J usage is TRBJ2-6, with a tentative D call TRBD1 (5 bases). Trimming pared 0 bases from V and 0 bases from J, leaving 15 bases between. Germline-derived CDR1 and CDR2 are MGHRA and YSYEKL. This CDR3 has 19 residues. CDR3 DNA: TGCGCCAGCAGCCAAGATCGAACAGGCTTAAGCTCTGGGGCCAACGTCCTGACTTTC. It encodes CASSQDRTGLSSGANVLTF.

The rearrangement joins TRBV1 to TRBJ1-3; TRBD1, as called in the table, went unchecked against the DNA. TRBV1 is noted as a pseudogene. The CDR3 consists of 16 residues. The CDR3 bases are TGCACCAGCAGCCAATCTGAACAGCTCTCTGGAAACACCATATATTTT. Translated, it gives CTSSQSEQLSGNTIYF.

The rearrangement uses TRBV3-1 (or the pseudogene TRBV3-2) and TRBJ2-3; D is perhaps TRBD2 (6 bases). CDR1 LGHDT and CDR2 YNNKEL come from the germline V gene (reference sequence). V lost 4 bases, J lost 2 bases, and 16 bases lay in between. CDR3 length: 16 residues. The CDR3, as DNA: TGTGCCAGCAGCCTTCGGGACTGCGTGTCCACAGATACGCAGTATTTT. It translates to CASSLRDCVSTDTQYF.

The CDR3 DNA reads TGTGCCAGCAGCTTGCTAGCGAGGGAGACCCAGTACTTC. Amino acids: CASSLLARETQYF. V gene TRBV5-8 combines with J gene TRBJ2-5; D might be TRBD2 (6 bases). CDR3 length equals 13 residues. Deletions cut 1 base from V and 5 bases from J, with 9 bases between. Germline values: CDR1 SGHTS, CDR2 YDEGEE.

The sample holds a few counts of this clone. CDR3 in amino acids: CASSPEGNTIYF. The CDR3 DNA sequence: TGTGCCAGCTCACCAGAGGGAAACACCATATATTTT. J is TRBJ1-3 and V is TRBV18; no firm D call. This CDR3 region has 12 residues. Deletions cut 2 bases from V and 4 bases from J, with 3 bases between. Germline loops: CDR1 KGHSH, CDR2 LQKENI.

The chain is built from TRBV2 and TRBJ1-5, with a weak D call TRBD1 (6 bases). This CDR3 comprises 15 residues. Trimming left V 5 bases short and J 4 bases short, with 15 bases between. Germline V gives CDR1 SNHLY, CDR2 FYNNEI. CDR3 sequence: CASSNSADRNQPQHF. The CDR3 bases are TGTGCCAGCAGTAACTCCGCGGACAGAAATCAGCCCCAGCATTTT.

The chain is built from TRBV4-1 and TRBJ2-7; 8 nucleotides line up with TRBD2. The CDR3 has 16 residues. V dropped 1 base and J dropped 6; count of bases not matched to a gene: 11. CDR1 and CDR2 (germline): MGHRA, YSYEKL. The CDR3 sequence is CASSQVTSGPSSEQYF. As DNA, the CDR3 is TGCGCCAGCAGCCAAGTTACTAGCGGACCCTCCAGCGAGCAGTACTTC.

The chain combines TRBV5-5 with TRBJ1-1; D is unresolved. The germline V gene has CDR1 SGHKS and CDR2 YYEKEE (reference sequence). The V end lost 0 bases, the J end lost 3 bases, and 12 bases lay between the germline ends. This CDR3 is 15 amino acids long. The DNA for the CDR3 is TGTGCCAGCAGCTTGGTGAACGGGGAGGACACTGAAGCTTTCTTT. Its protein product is CASSLVNGEDTEAFF.

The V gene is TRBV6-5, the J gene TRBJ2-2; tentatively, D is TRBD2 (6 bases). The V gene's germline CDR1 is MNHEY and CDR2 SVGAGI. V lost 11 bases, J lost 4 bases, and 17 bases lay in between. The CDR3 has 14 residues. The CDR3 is CAARLEGGTGELFF. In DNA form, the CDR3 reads TGTGCCGCCCGACTGGAGGGTGGCACCGGGGAGCTGTTTTTT.

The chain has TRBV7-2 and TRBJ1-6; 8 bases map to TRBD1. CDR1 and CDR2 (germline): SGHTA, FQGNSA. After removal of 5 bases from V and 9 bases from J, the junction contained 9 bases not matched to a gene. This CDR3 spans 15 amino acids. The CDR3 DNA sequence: TGTGCCAGCAGCCAAGGACAGGGCTCAAGTTCACCCCTCCACTTT. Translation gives CASSQGQGSSSPLHF.

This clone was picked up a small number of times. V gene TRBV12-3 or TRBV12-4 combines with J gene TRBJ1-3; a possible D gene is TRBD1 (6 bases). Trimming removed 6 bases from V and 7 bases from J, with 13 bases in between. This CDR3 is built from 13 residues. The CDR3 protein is CASSYGTSNTIYF. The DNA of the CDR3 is TGTGCCAGCAGCTACGGGACATCTAACACCATATATTTT.